This T cell receptor (beta chain) was retrieved from a study of blood T cell repertoires in COVID-19 (dated by TCRdb to the early 2020s). Background on the whole study: Samples covering the acute and convalescent phases of COVID-19 were provided by collaborators in the United States, Italy and Spain. HLA class I and class II types, where available, came from metadata supplied by the sample provider rather than from assay-based typing. Deeply sampled blood TCRbeta repertoires from subjects exposed to, actively infected with, or recovered from COVID-19 were included in the dataset. The samples were drawn from the first 160 participants of the ongoing ImmuneRACE study and from over a thousand subjects provided by 6 global collaborators. The repertoires were released in a freely available public database intended as a resource for research on the immune response to SARS-CoV-2. Sample metadata almost always included a de-identified subject ID, COVID-19 status, age in years and sex. The material from the prospective study consisted of cDNA or gDNA derived from T cells, B-cell-depleted T cells, or PBMCs.

TCRbeta CDR3 regions were amplified from genomic DNA using the immunoSEQ Assay, a bias-controlled multiplex PCR. As for how the authors treated the data: Nucleated cell counts per sample were estimated from amplification of reference gene primers within the assay. Sequence reads were collapsed and filtered to measure the absolute abundance of every unique TCRbeta CDR3 rearrangement. For each sample, productive Simpson clonality was calculated by taking the square root of Simpson's diversity index across productive rearrangements. Imported from immuneACCESS, the table was reduced by TCRdb to in-frame sequences with V and J called. These copies leave out some clones; in studies compared against another copy, an unresolved V gene accounts for under half, and the cause of the remainder is not known. V and J calls and clone size are given by that table; D and trimming were obtained from the DNA. This sample comprises roughly 170,000 clones, about 83% of them detected only once. About 0.96% of the sample is in the top ten clones.

What the work shows at the level of the full study, not this receptor alone: The quantity of clinical and demographic metadata differed by source and by participant and was supplied without curation.

V is pared back by 5 bases and J by 4 bases, with 14 bases lying between the germline termini. The CDR3, from cysteine to phenylalanine, totals 14 residues. Kept here is only the CDR3 DNA, which spans 42 bases and is read in frame from base 1. The germline V gene provides CDR1 MGHRA and CDR2 YSYEKL. About this clone: Its antigen specificity is not known. No much larger clone exists at a distance of one base, and base qualities are not known.

Another Seattle source contributed samples from volunteer blood donors who had recovered from COVID-19. Collaborating institutions collected whole blood in K2EDTA tubes following their own protocols. For TCRbeta analysis, collaborators shipped samples as frozen whole blood, isolated PBMCs, or DNA extracted from either of those sample types. Sequenced sample: peripheral blood. The sequence derives from a young woman who had recovered from COVID-19. The chain is made from TRBV4-1 and TRBJ1-1; 6 matching bases give a weak D call of TRBD1. The CDR3 has the sequence CASSIPGHGTEAFF. In nucleotides, the sequence is TGCGCCAGCAGCATACCGGGACATGGCACTGAAGCTTTCTTT.